This is a list of T cell receptor beta chains from one sample in a study of T cells in Graves' hyperthyroidism and ophthalmopathy. TCRdb reanalysed the multiplex PCR reads using MiXCR and keeps one entry per CDR3 protein. The sample includes approximately 430,000 distinct CDR3 sequences, about a sixth of them seen just once. The specimen sequenced was blood. The receptors originated from a woman younger than 35 with Graves' hyperthyroidism. Each CDR3 is given with its conserved first and last residue. The D gene is left open where the match is weak. Clone sizes are given selectively: once, few, many, or a class where the clone is expanded.

d_gene,abundance,j_gene,v_gene,CDR3nt,CDR3aa
.,many,TRBJ1-1,TRBV6-1,TGTGCCAGCAGCCCGGGTAGGGAGAATAGGAACACTGAAGCTTTCTTT,CASSPGRENRNTEAFF
TRBD1,few,TRBJ2-4,TRBV7-9,TGTGCCAGCAGCCCGTGGGACAGGGGTAACATTCAGTACTTC,CASSPWDRGNIQYF
.,.,TRBJ2-5,TRBV20-1,TGCAGTGCTAGTGGGGAGACCCAGTACTTC,CSASGETQYF
TRBD2,few,TRBJ2-3,TRBV15,TGTGCCACCAGCAGAGGCGGGGGACCTCGCACAGATACGCAGTATTTT,CATSRGGGPRTDTQYF
TRBD1,many,TRBJ2-2,TRBV5-1,TGCGCCAGCAGCTTGGGACAGGGATCGGACACCGGGGAGCTGTTTTTT,CASSLGQGSDTGELFF
TRBD1,.,TRBJ2-3,TRBV29-1,TGCAGCGTTGCCCAGGGGGCGCGGGCAGATACGCAGTATTTT,CSVAQGARADTQYF
TRBD2,many,TRBJ2-7,TRBV20-1,TGCAGTGCCAATTCCCCAATTGGCGGGGGTTACGAGCAGTACTTC,CSANSPIGGGYEQYF
.,.,TRBJ1-4,TRBV5-1,TGCGCCAGCAGCTTTGGTATTGGACAGACCCTGAGGGAAAAACTGTTTTTT,CASSFGIGQTLREKLFF
.,many,TRBJ1-2,TRBV20-1,TGCAGTGCCACAGACTTCTATGGCTACACCTTC,CSATDFYGYTF
.,few,TRBJ2-7,TRBV20-1,TGCAGTGCTAGGGCAGGGGTTATCTACGAGCAGTACTTC,CSARAGVIYEQYF
.,.,TRBJ1-5,TRBV19,TGTGCCAGTAGTCGGGCGGACAATCAGCCCCAGCATTTT,CASSRADNQPQHF
.,many,TRBJ2-7,TRBV2,TGTGCCAGCAGTGGCCAGGGGCGCGGACCCTACGAGCAGTACTTC,CASSGQGRGPYEQYF
.,many,TRBJ2-7,TRBV7-3,TGTGCCAGCAGCCCCTCCCCCCCGGATGGATACGAGCAGTACTTC,CASSPSPPDGYEQYF
TRBD1,many,TRBJ2-7,TRBV9,TGTGCCAGCAGCGCGAATGACAGGGCCTCCTACGAGCAGTACTTC,CASSANDRASYEQYF
.,few,TRBJ2-3,TRBV6-1,TGTGCCAGCGTCCGATTGGATACGCAGTATTTT,CASVRLDTQYF
TRBD2,many,TRBJ2-7,TRBV4-2,TGTGCCAGCAGCCAAGAGACGACTAGCGGGAGCTACGAGCAGTACTTC,CASSQETTSGSYEQYF
.,many,TRBJ2-7,TRBV7-8,TGTGCCAGCAGCCCTGTAGTTCAAGGTCAAACAATCTACGAGCAGTACTTC,CASSPVVQGQTIYEQYF
.,.,TRBJ1-5,TRBV9,TGTGCCAGCAGTTTAGGGCAGGCGGGACAGCCCCAGCATTTT,CASSLGQAGQPQHF
.,many,TRBJ1-2,TRBV9,TGTGCCAGCAGCGTAGCCAGCTATGGCTACACCTTC,CASSVASYGYTF
.,many,TRBJ2-5,TRBV7-3,TGTGCCAGCAGCCCAGGGGGAGGGTTGGGGACCCAGTACTTC,CASSPGGGLGTQYF
.,many,TRBJ2-5,TRBV6-5,TGTGCCAGCAGTTACTCGTGGCCGTTGGAAGAGACCCAGTACTTC,CASSYSWPLEETQYF
TRBD2,.,TRBJ2-1,TRBV12-3/TRBV12-4,TGTGCCAGCACCCGGGGACTAGCGGGGGGGCCCGGGCAGTTCTTC,CASTRGLAGGPGQFF
TRBD1,.,TRBJ2-2,TRBV5-5,TGTGCCAGCAGCTTGGAGCCGGGACAGCCCAATTGGGTCGCCGGGGAGCTGTTTTTT,CASSLEPGQPNWVAGELFF
.,many,TRBJ2-5,TRBV2,TGTGCCAGCAGCGCCGACAATGGGAAGACCCAGTACTTC,CASSADNGKTQYF
.,.,TRBJ1-3,TRBV28,TGTGCCAGCAGTTTTTTGAGGGTCCGGGCACCTGGAAACACCATATATTTT,CASSFLRVRAPGNTIYF
.,many,TRBJ1-2,TRBV13,TGTGCCAGCAGCGCCAGGACAGACTATGGCTACACCTTC,CASSARTDYGYTF
.,.,TRBJ2-1,TRBV3-1,TGTGCCAGCAGCCAACACGGGACTGGGCGCAATGAGCAGTTCTTC,CASSQHGTGRNEQFF
.,.,TRBJ2-2,TRBV7-9,TGTGCCAGCACCGAAAGCAGGTGGGGCGCGAACACCGGGGAGCTGTTTTTT,CASTESRWGANTGELFF
.,many,TRBJ2-1,TRBV6-1,TGTGCCAGCAGTGATCAAGGGTATGATTACAATGAGCAGTTCTTC,CASSDQGYDYNEQFF
TRBD1,many,TRBJ2-7,TRBV20-1,TGCAGTGCTAGAGACCTCGACCAGACAGGGGATGTCTACGAGCAGTACTTC,CSARDLDQTGDVYEQYF
TRBD1,.,TRBJ1-1,TRBV25-1,TGTGCCAGCAGACAGGGGGCCGCCACTGAAGCTTTCTTT,CASRQGAATEAFF
TRBD1,few,TRBJ2-7,TRBV20-1,TGCAGTGCTAGATTTTGGACAGGGAGTTCCTACGAGCAGTACTTC,CSARFWTGSSYEQYF
.,.,TRBJ1-5,TRBV6-9,TGTGCCAGCAGTTACCCCCAGGATTTCAATCAGCCCCAGCATTTT,CASSYPQDFNQPQHF
.,many,TRBJ2-5,TRBV6-1,TGTGCCAGCAGTTCTCGGACAGCCGGAGAGACCCAGTACTTC,CASSSRTAGETQYF
.,few,TRBJ2-7,TRBV5-1,TGCGCCAGCAGCTTGGATGGAATCTACGAGCAGTACTTC,CASSLDGIYEQYF
.,many,TRBJ1-1,TRBV18,TGTGCCAGCTCAACACAGCCGAACACTGAAGCTTTCTTT,CASSTQPNTEAFF
.,many,TRBJ1-6,TRBV6-2/TRBV6-3,TGTGCCAGCAGTTATGATGCGCGCCCGACGAATTCACCCCTCCACTTT,CASSYDARPTNSPLHF
.,many,TRBJ1-5,TRBV12-3/TRBV12-4,TGTGCCAGCAGTTATGACAGGCACAATCAGCCCCAGCATTTT,CASSYDRHNQPQHF
.,many,TRBJ2-5,TRBV28,TGTGCCAGCAGTTTTGTCGGGAATTGGGAGACCCAGTACTTC,CASSFVGNWETQYF
.,many,TRBJ2-1,TRBV2,TGTGCCAGCGCCCTCGGGAGACGCGGTGAGCAGTTCTTC,CASALGRRGEQFF
.,many,TRBJ1-5,TRBV12-3/TRBV12-4,TGTGCCAGCAGTTTAGGCGAGCCCCAGCATTTT,CASSLGEPQHF
.,few,TRBJ2-3,TRBV14,TGTGCCAGCAGCCAGAGTTTAGTGGTCCTTAGGGATACGCAGTATTTT,CASSQSLVVLRDTQYF
TRBD1,many,TRBJ2-7,TRBV20-1,TGCAGTGCAAAGGACAGGGGCCTCCTAGGCGAGCAGTACTTC,CSAKDRGLLGEQYF
.,many,TRBJ2-7,TRBV20-1,TGCAGTGCTAGAGCCAGTGGGGGGCTCTACGAGCAGTACTTC,CSARASGGLYEQYF
.,many,TRBJ2-1,TRBV5-1,TGCGCCAGCAGCTTGGTCGGCGGAGGGGTTAATGAGCAGTTCTTC,CASSLVGGGVNEQFF
.,.,TRBJ2-1,TRBV4-1,TGCGCCAGCAGCATACATTTTCTTGGGGTTACCTCCTACAATGAGCAGTTCTTC,CASSIHFLGVTSYNEQFF
TRBD1,many,TRBJ2-5,TRBV6-1,TGTGCCAGCATCGACGGACAGGGGGCAGGGACCCAGTACTTC,CASIDGQGAGTQYF
TRBD1,few,TRBJ2-4,TRBV4-1,TGCGCCAGCAGCCAAGAGGACAGGGGGGCCAAGAACATTCAGTACTTC,CASSQEDRGAKNIQYF
TRBD1,few,TRBJ2-7,TRBV5-5,TGTGCCAGCAGCTTCTGGGACAGGGCCTACGAGCAGTACTTC,CASSFWDRAYEQYF
.,few,TRBJ1-2,TRBV6-2/TRBV6-3,TGTGCCAGCAGTTACACAGAACGGACACGGCCTACTAACTATGGCTACACCTTC,CASSYTERTRPTNYGYTF
.,many,TRBJ1-1,TRBV2,TGTGCCAGCAGTGTGTTGCAGATGAACACTGAAGCTTTCTTT,CASSVLQMNTEAFF
TRBD2,many,TRBJ2-1,TRBV6-1,TGTGCCAGCAGGCCAACCGGGACTAGCGGGCGTGTTGAGCAGTTCTTC,CASRPTGTSGRVEQFF
TRBD2,many,TRBJ2-7,TRBV20-1,TGCAGTGCTAGAGATCAAACTAGCGGGAGCTCCTACGAGCAGTACTTC,CSARDQTSGSSYEQYF
.,many,TRBJ1-1,TRBV6-1,TGTGCCAGCATGGTTTTTTCGGAAACTGAAGCTTTCTTT,CASMVFSETEAFF
.,many,TRBJ2-7,TRBV4-1,TGCGCCAGCAGCCAACCACCCAGGGGAGCCGAGCAGTACTTC,CASSQPPRGAEQYF